This section outlines one T cell receptor beta chain sequence together with its context. This table comes from immunoSEQ multiplex PCR, and its TCRdb copy is limited to in-frame clones, with some not included. Of over 50,000 clones in the sample, about 81% were seen once. These data are taken from a study of memory CD4+ T cells and cytomegalovirus serostatus. The sort gate was single viable CD3+CD4+CD8-CD45RO+ cells for memory CD4+ T cells. After thawing, CD4+ T cells were positively selected. Trimming cost V 4 bases and J 4 bases; bases outside gene matches: 7. This CDR3 has 14 residues. Germline V CDR1 and CDR2: SGHRS, YFSETQ.

The sample consisted of memory CD4+ T cells from blood. This TCR derives from an adult in good health and CMV-seronegative. The chain has TRBV5-1 and TRBJ1-2, with 7 bases aligning to TRBD1. This CDR3 is CASSQGQVGYGYTF. The CDR3 DNA reads TGCGCCAGCAGCCAAGGACAGGTGGGCTATGGCTACACCTTC.